The source of this T cell receptor (beta chain) is a study of blood T cell repertoires in COVID-19. Study summary: The origin of the acute and convalescent COVID-19 samples was the United States, Italy and Spain. Sources were T cells, B-cell-depleted T cells, or PBMCs; the material itself was cDNA or gDNA.

Some clones are missing from TCRdb's copy, which holds only in-frame ones; the method was immunoSEQ multiplex PCR. The table has about 260,000 clones, roughly nine tenths seen once. The CDR3 extends over 16 amino acids. Germline V gene sequence: CDR1 SGHTA, CDR2 FQGNSA. The junction had 9 bases not matched to a gene; V was cut back by 4 bases and J by 5 bases. The sample taken for sequencing was peripheral blood. The origin of this receptor is a woman aged 45-65 years who had recovered from COVID-19. The chain links TRBV7-2 to TRBJ2-1; TRBD2 matches at 9 bases. CDR3 loop: CASSSHGASGNNEQFF. The CDR3 DNA reads TGTGCCAGCAGCTCCCACGGGGCTAGCGGGAACAATGAGCAGTTCTTC.